This T cell receptor beta chain was observed in a study of identical twins. This clonotype turned up a few times. Its antigen is still unknown. Study-level results: The degree of excess twin sharing was weaker in beta out-of-frame sequences. In cord blood, abundant beta clonotypes had fewer insertions; memory showed no trend.

Germline loops: CDR1 SGHRS, CDR2 YFSETQ. V lost 4 bases to trimming and J lost 4 bases; unmatched junction nucleotides: 6. The CDR3 runs 14 residues. TCRdb re-called the 5' RACE reads with MiXCR, one entry per CDR3 protein. The sample contains under 900,000 distinct CDR3 sequences, 10% to 15% of which appear only once. In every case, the donor was a healthy Caucasian. These data also formed part of another study, on yellow fever vaccine responses in identical twins.

The chain joins TRBV5-1 to TRBJ1-2, with 8 nucleotides matching TRBD1. This TCR was recovered from a woman under 30 in good health. The sample comprised PBMCs. The CDR3 nucleotides are TGCGCCAGCAGCCTGGGACAGGACGGCTATGGCTACACCTTC. It yields the protein CASSLGQDGYGYTF.